Shown below are 17 T cell receptor beta chains from a single sample sequenced in a study of CD8+ T cells in alopecia areata. RNA extraction was followed by reverse transcription into cDNA, which acted as the sequencing template. Sequencing was performed with immunoSEQ multiplex PCR; in TCRdb, only in-frame clones are kept and a portion is missing. The table shows about 23,000 clones, with 40% to 65% occurring only once. Sequencing used NKG2D-high CD8+ T cells sorted from blood. Receptors were obtained from a human donor with alopecia areata.

This clone has just a few counts. V is TRBV7-6 and J is TRBJ2-7, with TRBD1 matching 12 bases. CDR3 size: 15 residues. The germline gives CDR1 SGHVS, CDR2 FNYEAQ. V dropped 5 bases and J dropped 3; count of bases not matched to a gene: 5. In DNA, the CDR3 is TGTGCCAGCAGCAACCGGGACAGGGGGCGCTACGAGCAGTACTTC. Translation: CASSNRDRGRYEQYF.

There are a few counts of this clone. The chain couples TRBV9 to TRBJ1-2; D call uncertain. Trimming took 4 bases from V and 7 from J, leaving 8 bases between them. Germline V lookup: CDR1 SGDLS, CDR2 YYNGEE. CDR3 length: 11 amino acids. In DNA, the CDR3 is TGTGCCAGCAGCTACATCGGTGGCTACACCTTC. It specifies CASSYIGGYTF.

This sequence joins TRBV7-2 and TRBJ2-1, with D unclear. CDR3 size: 15 residues. Trimming stripped 5 bases from V and 10 bases from J, with 21 bases between. The germline V gene encodes CDR1 SGHTA and CDR2 FQGNSA. CDR3 nucleotides: TGTGCCAGCAGCCTTCGGATCGGTACTCGTCTAGAGCAGTTCTTC. Protein: CASSLRIGTRLEQFF.

This clone was counted a few times. The chain has TRBV28 and TRBJ2-7, with 10 nucleotides matching TRBD1. CDR3 length: 15 amino acids. In germline, CDR1 is MDHEN, CDR2 SYDVKM. V lost 8 bases to trimming and J lost 6 bases; unmatched junction nucleotides: 13. Written as DNA, the CDR3 is TGTGCCAGCGCCCTCGACAGGGGGCCCCATCGCGAGCAGTACTTC. Protein sequence: CASALDRGPHREQYF. The whole variable domain, filled in from reference TRBV28 and TRBJ2-7, reads DVKVTQSSRYLVKRTGEKVFLECVQDMDHENMFWYRQDPGLGLRLIYFSYDVKMKEKGDIPEGYSVSREKKERFSLILESASTNQTSMYLCASALDRGPHREQYFGPGTRLTVT.

The chain couples TRBV11-2 to TRBJ2-5; no definite D call. The end of the DNA fits TRBJ2-7 better, so the J call may be wrong. Germline CDR1 and CDR2: SGHAT and FQNNGV. The CDR3 totals 12 residues. The CDR3, as DNA: TGTGCCAGCAGCTTGAAGTCCTACGAGCAGTACTTC. Protein sequence: CASSLKSYEQYF.

There are a few counts of this clone. This chain joins TRBV7-3 and TRBJ1-2, with 8 bases identical to TRBD1. With V trimmed by 5 bases and J by 7 bases, 9 bases remained unmatched. The length of the CDR3 is 14 residues. CDR1 and CDR2 from the germline V gene are SGHTA and FQGTGA. DNA of the CDR3: TGTGCCAGCAGCGAACGGGCAGGGGGCTCTGGCTACACCTTC. Protein: CASSERAGGSGYTF.

The table lists this clone with a count of one. The rearrangement uses TRBV2 and TRBJ2-7; 7 bases fit TRBD2. The ends lost 8 bases at V and 2 bases at J; junction bases unmatched: 3. CDR1 and CDR2 from the germline V gene are SNHLY and FYNNEI. The CDR3 runs to 12 residues. CDR3 amino acids: CASFGGAYEQYF. The CDR3 nucleotides read TGTGCCAGCTTTGGGGGGGCCTACGAGCAGTACTTC.

Turning to this clone: This same CDR3 is encoded by further DNA sequences in the sample. The rearrangement links TRBV14 to TRBJ2-3; no reliable D call. Per germline, CDR1 SGHDN and CDR2 FVKESK. The V gene lost 1 base and the J gene lost 2 bases, with 7 bases spanning the gap. The CDR3 has 14 amino acids. The CDR3 protein is CASSQGRHTDTQYF. The CDR3 coding sequence is TGTGCCAGCAGCCAAGGACGCCACACAGATACGCAGTATTTT.

The chain joins TRBV2 to TRBJ2-1; the D is unclear. The CDR3 is made up of 14 amino acids. V lost 2 bases, J lost 8 bases, and 13 bases lay in between. Germline loops: CDR1 SNHLY, CDR2 FYNNEI. In nucleotides, the CDR3 is TGTGCCAGCAGTGAAAGTCTGGGATATCATGAGCAGTTCTTC. This translates into CASSESLGYHEQFF.

The rearrangement joins TRBV11-2 to TRBJ2-1; D might be TRBD1 (7 bases). Trimming took 2 bases from V and 3 from J, leaving 11 bases between them. The CDR3 covers 15 residues. Per germline, CDR1 SGHAT and CDR2 FQNNGV. The CDR3 reads CASSLYRGGYNEQFF. Here the CDR3 DNA reads TGTGCCAGCAGCTTATACAGGGGAGGCTACAATGAGCAGTTCTTC.

The V gene is TRBV5-6, the J gene TRBJ1-1; D is uncertain. The CDR3 is made up of 12 amino acids. Germline V gene lookup returns CDR1 SGHDT and CDR2 YYEEEE. Deletions cut 5 bases from V and 4 bases from J, with 9 bases between. The CDR3 coding sequence is TGTGCCAGCAGTTTGCCGTTCACTGAAGCTTTCTTT. It encodes CASSLPFTEAFF.

This sequence joins TRBV11-2 and TRBJ2-2; D is uncertain. The ends were cut back, 0 bases at V and 5 bases at J, with 16 bases in the middle. The CDR3 loop spans 17 amino acids. The germline V gene encodes CDR1 SGHAT and CDR2 FQNNGV. DNA for the CDR3: TGTGCCAGCAGCTTAGATTTTTGGGCATTGGGGACCGGGGAGCTGTTTTTT. Residues: CASSLDFWALGTGELFF.

The V and J genes are TRBV27 and TRBJ2-7, with D perhaps matching TRBD2 (7 bases). CDR1 is MNHEY, CDR2 SMNVEV, per germline (reference sequence). This CDR3 contains 14 residues. V was clipped by 1 base and J by 5 bases, with 12 bases between them. DNA of the CDR3: TGTGCCAGCAGTTTATGGGGGGGGCGGGACGAGCAGTACTTC. It encodes CASSLWGGRDEQYF.

The chain carries TRBV2 and TRBJ2-7; TRBD1 might be the D (6 bases). The ends were cut back, 7 bases at V and 4 bases at J, with 14 bases in the middle. From germline, CDR1 is SNHLY and CDR2 FYNNEI. There are 13 residues in the CDR3. The CDR3 region is CASILGRGYEQYF. CDR3 DNA sequence: TGTGCCAGCATCTTGGGCAGGGGATACGAGCAGTACTTC.

V and J are TRBV6-5 and TRBJ2-7; 12 bases match TRBD2. Losses at the gene ends were 5 bases for V and 5 bases for J; bases not matched to a gene: 7. The CDR3 consists of 15 residues. Per the germline V gene, CDR1 is MNHEY and CDR2 is SVGAGI. The CDR3 sequence: CASSGSSGRAHEQYF. The CDR3 DNA reads as TGTGCCAGCAGTGGGTCTAGCGGGAGGGCTCACGAGCAGTACTTC.

This chain connects TRBV11-2 to TRBJ2-1; D gene uncertain. V dropped 5 bases and J dropped 4 bases, with 12 bases sitting between them. CDR1 is SGHAT and CDR2 is FQNNGV in the germline V gene. There are 14 residues in the CDR3. As DNA, the CDR3 is TGTGCCAGCAGCCCACGGACGTCTTACAATGAGCAGTTCTTC. This gives the protein CASSPRTSYNEQFF.

In this sample, this clone turned up a few times. The chain links TRBV29-1 to TRBJ1-2; no clear D gene. V lost 1 base, J lost 2 bases, and 11 bases lay in between. Germline CDR1 is SQVTM and CDR2 is ANQGSEA. The CDR3 contains 14 residues. The CDR3 coding sequence is TGCAGCGTTGAAGGTCTTACAACGAACTATGGCTACACCTTC. Residues: CSVEGLTTNYGYTF.